This record covers a single T cell receptor beta chain. Its specificity is not known. The table came from immunoSEQ multiplex PCR; TCRdb's copy has only in-frame clones and leaves some out. The data hold about 160,000 clones, with roughly 80% observed a single time. These data are taken from a study of cytomegalovirus exposure and HLA in healthy donors. Study overall: It was reported in a later analysis that the 95 to 150 validation repertoires used the same platform as the approximately 620 first-cohort repertoires.

Study outcomes and limitations: There were under 200 TCR beta chains listed as cytomegalovirus-associated. Most TCR sequences were rare, but some public TCRs occurred in many donors. Specificity for CMV antigens was confirmed in vitro for a few of the CMV-associated chains.

Germline CDR1 reads SQVTM; CDR2 reads ANQGSEA. The CDR3 has 11 amino acids. Deletions cut 7 bases from V and 3 bases from J, with 9 bases between. Sequencing was done on a sample of PBMCs. This TCR came from a man aged 25 to 45 in good health and CMV-seropositive. The chain uses TRBV29-1 and TRBJ1-2; TRBD1 is a possible D gene (6 bases). Here the CDR3 reads CSAHRDYGYTF. CDR3 bases: TGCAGCGCCCACAGGGACTATGGCTACACCTTC.